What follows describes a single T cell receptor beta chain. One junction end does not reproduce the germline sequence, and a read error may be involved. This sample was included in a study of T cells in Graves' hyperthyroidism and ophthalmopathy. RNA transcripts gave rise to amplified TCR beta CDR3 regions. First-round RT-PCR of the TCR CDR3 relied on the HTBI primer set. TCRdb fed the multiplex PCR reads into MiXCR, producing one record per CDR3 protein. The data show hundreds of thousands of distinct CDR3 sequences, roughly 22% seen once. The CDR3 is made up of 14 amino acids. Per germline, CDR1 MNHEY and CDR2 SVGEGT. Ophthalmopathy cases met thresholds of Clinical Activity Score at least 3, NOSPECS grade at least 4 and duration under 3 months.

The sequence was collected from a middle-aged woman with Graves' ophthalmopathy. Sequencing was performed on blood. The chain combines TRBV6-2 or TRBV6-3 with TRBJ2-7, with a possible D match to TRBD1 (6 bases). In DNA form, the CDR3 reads TGTGCCAGCAGTTACCTGGGACATAACTACGAGCAGTCCTTC. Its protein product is CASSYLGHNYEQSF.